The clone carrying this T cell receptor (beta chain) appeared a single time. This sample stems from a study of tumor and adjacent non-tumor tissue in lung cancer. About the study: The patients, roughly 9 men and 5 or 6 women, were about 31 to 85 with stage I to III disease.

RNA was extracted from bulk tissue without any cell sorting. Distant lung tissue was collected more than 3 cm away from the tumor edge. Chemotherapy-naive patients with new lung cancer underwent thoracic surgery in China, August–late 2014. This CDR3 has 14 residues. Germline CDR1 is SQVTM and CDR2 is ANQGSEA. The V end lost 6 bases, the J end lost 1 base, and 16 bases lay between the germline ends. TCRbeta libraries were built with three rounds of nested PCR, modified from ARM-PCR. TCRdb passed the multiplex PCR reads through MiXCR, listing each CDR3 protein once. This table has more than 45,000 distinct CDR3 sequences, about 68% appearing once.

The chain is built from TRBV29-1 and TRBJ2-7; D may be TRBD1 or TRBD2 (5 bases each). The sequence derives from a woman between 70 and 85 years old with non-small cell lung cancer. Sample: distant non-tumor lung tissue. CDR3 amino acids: CSVRRSRESYEQYF. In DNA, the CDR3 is TGCAGCGTCCGACGGAGCAGGGAGTCCTACGAGCAGTACTTC.